This T cell receptor beta chain is from a study of OX40 agonist ivuxolimab in advanced cancers. About this clone itself: Its target is unknown.

The CDR3 loop spans 18 amino acids. V lost 5 bases, J lost 4 bases, and 23 bases lay in between. Per the germline V gene, CDR1 is MDHEN and CDR2 is SYDVKM. Peripheral blood came from all dose cohorts at three timepoints. TCRdb's table, derived via immunoSEQ multiplex PCR, lists solely in-frame clones and lacks some. The repertoire includes about 110,000 clones, about nine tenths of them detected once, and more than 0.4% sits in the top ten. Study-level results: The mean number of expanded clones was higher in CD8+ T cells than in CD4+. Expanded peripheral T-cell antigen specificity went undetermined.

This clonotype originated in an adult with an advanced solid tumor such as melanoma, head and neck, liver or kidney cancer. The sequencing used CD4+ or CD8+ T cells sorted from blood, collected in a trial of the OX40 agonist ivuxolimab. V gene TRBV28 combines with J gene TRBJ2-2; D perhaps matches TRBD1 (6 bases). CDR3 loop: CASSPLTGKGPRTGELFF. CDR3 nucleotides: TGTGCCAGCAGTCCCCTCACAGGGAAGGGACCCCGCACCGGGGAGCTGTTTTTT.